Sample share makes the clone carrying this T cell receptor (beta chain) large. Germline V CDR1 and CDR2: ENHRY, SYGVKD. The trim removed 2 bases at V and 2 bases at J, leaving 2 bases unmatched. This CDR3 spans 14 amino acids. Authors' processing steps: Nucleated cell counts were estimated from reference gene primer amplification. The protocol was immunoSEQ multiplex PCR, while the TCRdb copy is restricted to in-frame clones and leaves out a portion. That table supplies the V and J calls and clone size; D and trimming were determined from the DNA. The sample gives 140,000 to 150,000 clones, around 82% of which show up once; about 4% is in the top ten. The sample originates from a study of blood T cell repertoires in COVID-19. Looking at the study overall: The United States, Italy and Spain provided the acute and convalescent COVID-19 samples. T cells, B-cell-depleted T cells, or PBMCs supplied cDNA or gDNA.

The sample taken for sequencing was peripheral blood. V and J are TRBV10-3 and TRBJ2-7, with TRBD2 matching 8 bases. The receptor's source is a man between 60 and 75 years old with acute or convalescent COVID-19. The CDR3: CAISEREGPYEQYF. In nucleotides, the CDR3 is TGTGCCATCAGTGAGCGGGAGGGTCCCTACGAGCAGTACTTC.